This T cell receptor (beta chain) was observed in a study of tumor-infiltrating lymphocytes in oesophageal squamous cell carcinoma. Per germline, CDR1 ENHRY and CDR2 SYGVKD. V dropped 2 bases and J dropped 0 bases, with 14 bases sitting between them. The CDR3 has 18 amino acids. TCRdb re-analysed the PCR reads in MiXCR, keeping a single row per CDR3 protein. This table has 20,000 to 25,000 distinct CDR3 sequences, around 37% appearing once. This chain links TRBV10-3 with TRBJ2-6; weak D call: TRBD2 (7 bases). The sequence derives from a female donor with esophageal squamous cell carcinoma. The material sequenced was esophageal tumor tissue. The chain's CDR3 is CAISEPRGGGSGANVLTF. The CDR3 DNA reads as TGTGCCATCAGTGAGCCCCGCGGGGGCGGCTCTGGGGCCAACGTCCTGACTTTC.